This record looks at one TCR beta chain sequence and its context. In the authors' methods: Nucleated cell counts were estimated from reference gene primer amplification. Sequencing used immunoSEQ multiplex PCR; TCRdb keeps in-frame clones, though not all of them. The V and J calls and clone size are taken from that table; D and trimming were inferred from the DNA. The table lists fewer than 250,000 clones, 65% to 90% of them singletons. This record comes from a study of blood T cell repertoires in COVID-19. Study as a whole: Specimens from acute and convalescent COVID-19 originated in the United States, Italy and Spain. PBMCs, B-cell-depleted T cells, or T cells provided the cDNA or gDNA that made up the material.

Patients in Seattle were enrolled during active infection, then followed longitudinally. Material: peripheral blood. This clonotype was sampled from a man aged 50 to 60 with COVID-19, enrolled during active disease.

The CDR3 reads CASSLSGQNYGYTF. CDR3 sequence (DNA): TGTGCCAGCTCCCTATCGGGACAGAACTATGGCTACACCTTC. The chain has TRBV18 and TRBJ1-2; 7 nucleotides match TRBD1. Trimming at V came to 6 bases and at J to 2 bases, leaving 6 bases not matched to a gene. CDR3 length: 14 residues. CDR1 and CDR2 (germline): KGHSH, LQKENI.